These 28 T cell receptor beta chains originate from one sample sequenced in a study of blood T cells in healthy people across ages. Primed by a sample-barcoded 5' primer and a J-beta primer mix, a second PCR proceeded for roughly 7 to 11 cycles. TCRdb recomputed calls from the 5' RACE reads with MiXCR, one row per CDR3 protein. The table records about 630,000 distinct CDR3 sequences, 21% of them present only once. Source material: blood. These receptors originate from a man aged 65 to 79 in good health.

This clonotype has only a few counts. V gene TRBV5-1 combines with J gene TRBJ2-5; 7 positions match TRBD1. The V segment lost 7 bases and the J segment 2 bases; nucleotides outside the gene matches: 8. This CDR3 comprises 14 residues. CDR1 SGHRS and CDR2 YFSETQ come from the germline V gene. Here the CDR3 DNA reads TGCGCCAGCGGAGAACAGGGGAGACAAGAGACCCAGTACTTC. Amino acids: CASGEQGRQETQYF.

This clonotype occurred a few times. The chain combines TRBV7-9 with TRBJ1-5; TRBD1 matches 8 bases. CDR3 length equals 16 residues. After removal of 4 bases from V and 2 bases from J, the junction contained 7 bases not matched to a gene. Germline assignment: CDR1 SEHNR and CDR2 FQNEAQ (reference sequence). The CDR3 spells CASSSQGAEGNQPQHF. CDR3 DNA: TGTGCCAGCAGCTCTCAGGGGGCAGAGGGCAATCAGCCCCAGCATTTT.

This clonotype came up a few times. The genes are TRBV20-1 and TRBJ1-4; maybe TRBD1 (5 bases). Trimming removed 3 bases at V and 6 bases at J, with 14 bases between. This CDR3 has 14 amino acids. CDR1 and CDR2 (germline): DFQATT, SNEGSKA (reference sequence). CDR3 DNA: TGCAGTGCTAGGGCAGGGTCCGGGGATGAAAAACTGTTTTTT. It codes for CSARAGSGDEKLFF.

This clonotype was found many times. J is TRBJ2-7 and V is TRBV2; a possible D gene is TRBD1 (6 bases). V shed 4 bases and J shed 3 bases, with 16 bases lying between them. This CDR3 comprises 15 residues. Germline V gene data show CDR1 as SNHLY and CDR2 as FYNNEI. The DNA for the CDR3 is TGTGCCAGCAGTGCTTTGTTCGAAGGGGGCTACGAGCAGTACTTC. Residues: CASSALFEGGYEQYF.

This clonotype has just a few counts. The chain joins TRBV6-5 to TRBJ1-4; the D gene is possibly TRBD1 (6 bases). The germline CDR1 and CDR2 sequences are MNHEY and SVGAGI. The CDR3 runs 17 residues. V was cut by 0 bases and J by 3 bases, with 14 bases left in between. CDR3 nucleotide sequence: TGTGCCAGCAGTTACTCTACAGGGTCAATTGCTAATGAAAAACTGTTTTTT. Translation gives CASSYSTGSIANEKLFF.

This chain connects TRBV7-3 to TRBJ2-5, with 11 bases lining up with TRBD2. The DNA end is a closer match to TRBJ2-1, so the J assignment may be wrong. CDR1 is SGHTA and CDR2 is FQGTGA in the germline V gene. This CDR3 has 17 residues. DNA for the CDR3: TGTGCCAGCAGCTTAAAAACTAGCGGGAGCCGATACAATGAGCAGTTCTTC. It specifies CASSLKTSGSRYNEQFF.

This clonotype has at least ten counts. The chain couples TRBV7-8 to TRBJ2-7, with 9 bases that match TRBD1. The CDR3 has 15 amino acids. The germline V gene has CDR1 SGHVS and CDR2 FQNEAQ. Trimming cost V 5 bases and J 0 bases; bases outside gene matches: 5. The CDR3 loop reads CASSLHRGPSYEQYF. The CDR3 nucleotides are TGTGCCAGCAGCCTGCACAGGGGGCCCTCCTACGAGCAGTACTTC.

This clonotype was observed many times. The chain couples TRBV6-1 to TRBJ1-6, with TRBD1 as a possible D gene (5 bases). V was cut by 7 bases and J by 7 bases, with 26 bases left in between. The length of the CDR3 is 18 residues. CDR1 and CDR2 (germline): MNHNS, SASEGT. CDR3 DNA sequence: TGTGCCAGCACCCACGGGTCCGCAGGGCAAGTGCGGAATTCACCCCTCCACTTT. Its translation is CASTHGSAGQVRNSPLHF.

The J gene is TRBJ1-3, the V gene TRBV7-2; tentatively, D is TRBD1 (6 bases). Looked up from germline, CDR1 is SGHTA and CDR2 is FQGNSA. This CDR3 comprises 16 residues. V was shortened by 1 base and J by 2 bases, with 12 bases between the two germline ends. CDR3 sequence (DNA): TGTGCCAGCAGCTTAGTTGCGGGGGCTGCTGGAAACACCATATATTTT. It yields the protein CASSLVAGAAGNTIYF. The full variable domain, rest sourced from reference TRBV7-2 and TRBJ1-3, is GAGVSQSPSNKVTEKGKDVELRCDPISGHTALYWYRQSLGQGLEFLIYFQGNSAPDKSGLPSDRFSAERTGGSVSTLTIQRTQQEDSAVYLCASSLVAGAAGNTIYFGEGSWLTVV.

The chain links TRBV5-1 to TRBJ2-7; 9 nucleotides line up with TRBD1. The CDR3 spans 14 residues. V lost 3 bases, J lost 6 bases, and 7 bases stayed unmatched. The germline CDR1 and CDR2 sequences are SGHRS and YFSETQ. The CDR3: CASSSGQGGCEQYF. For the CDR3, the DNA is TGCGCCAGCAGCTCGGGACAGGGAGGTTGCGAGCAGTACTTC.

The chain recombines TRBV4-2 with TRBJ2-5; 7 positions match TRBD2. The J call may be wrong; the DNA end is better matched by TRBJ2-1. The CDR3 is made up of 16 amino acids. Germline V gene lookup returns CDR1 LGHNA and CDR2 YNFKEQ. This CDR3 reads CASSQEMAGDVGEQFF. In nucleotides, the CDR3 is TGTGCCAGCAGCCAAGAGATGGCGGGAGATGTAGGTGAGCAGTTCTTC.

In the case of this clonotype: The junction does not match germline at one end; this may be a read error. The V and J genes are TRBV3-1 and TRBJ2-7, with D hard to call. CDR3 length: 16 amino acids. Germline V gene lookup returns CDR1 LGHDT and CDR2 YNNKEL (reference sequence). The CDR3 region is CASCQLKFFTTYEQYF. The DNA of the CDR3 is TGTGCCAGCTGCCAACTTAAATTTTTTACAACCTACGAGCAGTACTTC.

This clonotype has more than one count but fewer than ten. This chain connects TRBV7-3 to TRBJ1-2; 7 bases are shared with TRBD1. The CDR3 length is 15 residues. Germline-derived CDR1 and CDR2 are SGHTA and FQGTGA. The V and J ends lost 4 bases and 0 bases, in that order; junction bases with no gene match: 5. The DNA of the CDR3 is TGTGCCAGCAGCTCCGAGGGACAGACTAACTATGGCTACACCTTC. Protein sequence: CASSSEGQTNYGYTF.

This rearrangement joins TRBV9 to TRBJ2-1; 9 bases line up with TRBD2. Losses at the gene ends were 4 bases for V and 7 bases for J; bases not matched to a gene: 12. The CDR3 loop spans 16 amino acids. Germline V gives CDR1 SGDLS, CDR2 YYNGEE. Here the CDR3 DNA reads TGTGCCAGCAGCCCGCGGACTAGCGCCTACGGGAATGAGCAGTTCTTC. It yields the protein CASSPRTSAYGNEQFF.

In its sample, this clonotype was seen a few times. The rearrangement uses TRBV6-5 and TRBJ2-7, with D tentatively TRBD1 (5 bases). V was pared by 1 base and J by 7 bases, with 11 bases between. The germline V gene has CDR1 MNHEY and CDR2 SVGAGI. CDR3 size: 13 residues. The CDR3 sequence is CASSYLRGGEQYF. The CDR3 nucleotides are TGTGCCAGCAGTTACTTAAGGGGCGGAGAGCAGTACTTC.

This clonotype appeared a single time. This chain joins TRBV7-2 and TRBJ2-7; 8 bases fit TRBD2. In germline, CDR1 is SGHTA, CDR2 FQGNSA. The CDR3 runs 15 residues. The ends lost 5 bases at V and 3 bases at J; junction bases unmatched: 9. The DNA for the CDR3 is TGTGCCAGCAGCGGCCAAGGGAGCGGGAGCTACGAGCAGTACTTC. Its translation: CASSGQGSGSYEQYF.

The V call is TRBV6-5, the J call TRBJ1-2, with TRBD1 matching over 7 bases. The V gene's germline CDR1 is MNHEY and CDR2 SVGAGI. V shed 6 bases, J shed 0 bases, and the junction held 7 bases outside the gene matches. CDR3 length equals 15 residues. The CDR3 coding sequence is TGTGCCAGCAGACAAGACAGGGTATCTAACTATGGCTACACCTTC. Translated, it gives CASRQDRVSNYGYTF.

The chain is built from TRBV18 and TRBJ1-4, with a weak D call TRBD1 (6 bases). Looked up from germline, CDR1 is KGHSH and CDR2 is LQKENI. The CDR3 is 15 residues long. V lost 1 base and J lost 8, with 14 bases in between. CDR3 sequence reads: CASSPREAGDEKLFF. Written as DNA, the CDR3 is TGTGCCAGCTCACCACGGGAGGCAGGGGACGAAAAACTGTTTTTT.

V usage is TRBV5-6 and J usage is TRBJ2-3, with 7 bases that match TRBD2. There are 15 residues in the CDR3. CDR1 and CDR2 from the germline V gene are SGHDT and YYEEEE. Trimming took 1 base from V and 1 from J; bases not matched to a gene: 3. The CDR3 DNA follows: TGTGCCAGCAGCTTGAGGCTAGCGGGCACAGATACGCAGTATTTT. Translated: CASSLRLAGTDTQYF.

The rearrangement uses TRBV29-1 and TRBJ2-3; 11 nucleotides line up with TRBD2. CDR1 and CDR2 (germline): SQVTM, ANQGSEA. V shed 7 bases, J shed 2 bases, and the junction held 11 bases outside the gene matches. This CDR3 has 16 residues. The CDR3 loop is CSAPGTSGAPTDTQYF. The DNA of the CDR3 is TGCAGCGCACCCGGGACTAGCGGAGCCCCCACAGATACGCAGTATTTT.

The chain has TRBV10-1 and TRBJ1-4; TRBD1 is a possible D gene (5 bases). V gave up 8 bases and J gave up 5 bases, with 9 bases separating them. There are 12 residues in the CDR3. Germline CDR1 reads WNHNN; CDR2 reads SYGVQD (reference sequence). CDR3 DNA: TGCGCCAGCGAGCGGGGGAATGAAAAACTGTTTTTT. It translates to CASERGNEKLFF.

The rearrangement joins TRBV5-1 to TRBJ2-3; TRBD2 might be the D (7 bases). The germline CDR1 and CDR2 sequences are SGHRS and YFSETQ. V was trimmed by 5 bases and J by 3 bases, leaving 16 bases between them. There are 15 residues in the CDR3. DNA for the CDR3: TGCGCCAGCAGTTTCGGGGGGCCAGGAACAGATACGCAGTATTTT. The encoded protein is CASSFGGPGTDTQYF.

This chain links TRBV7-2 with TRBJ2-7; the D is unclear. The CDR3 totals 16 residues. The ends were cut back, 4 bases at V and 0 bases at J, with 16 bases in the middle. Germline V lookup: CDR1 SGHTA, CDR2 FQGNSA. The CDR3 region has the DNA TGTGCCAGCAGCTCGCCCGGACGGAGCCCCTCCTACGAGCAGTACTTC. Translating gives CASSSPGRSPSYEQYF.

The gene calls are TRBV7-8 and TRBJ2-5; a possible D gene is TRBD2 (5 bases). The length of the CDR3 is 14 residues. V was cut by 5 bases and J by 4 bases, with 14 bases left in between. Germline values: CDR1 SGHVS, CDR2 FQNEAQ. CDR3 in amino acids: CASSPPVAGETQYF. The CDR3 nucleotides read TGTGCCAGCAGCCCCCCAGTGGCGGGAGAGACCCAGTACTTC.

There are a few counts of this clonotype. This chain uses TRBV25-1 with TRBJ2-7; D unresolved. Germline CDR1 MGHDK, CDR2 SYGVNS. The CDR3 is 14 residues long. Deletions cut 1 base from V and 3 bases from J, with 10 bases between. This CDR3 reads CASSESKIYYEQYF. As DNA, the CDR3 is TGTGCCAGCAGTGAATCTAAGATATACTACGAGCAGTACTTC.

CDR3 protein: CASSQDGLENEKLFF. The CDR3 nucleotides are TGTGCCAGCAGCCAAGATGGGTTAGAAAATGAAAAACTGTTTTTT. The chain employs TRBV3-1 and TRBJ1-4; D ambiguous. Germline-derived CDR1 and CDR2 are LGHDT and YNNKEL (reference sequence). The CDR3 is 15 amino acids. Trimming left V 0 bases short and J 5 bases short, with 10 bases between. Variable domain in full (rest from reference TRBV3-1 and TRBJ1-4): DTAVSQTPKYLVTQMGNDKSIKCEQNLGHDTMYWYKQDSKKFLKIMFSYNNKELIINETVPNRFSPKSPDKAHLNLHINSLELGDSAVYFCASSQDGLENEKLFFGSGTQLSVL.

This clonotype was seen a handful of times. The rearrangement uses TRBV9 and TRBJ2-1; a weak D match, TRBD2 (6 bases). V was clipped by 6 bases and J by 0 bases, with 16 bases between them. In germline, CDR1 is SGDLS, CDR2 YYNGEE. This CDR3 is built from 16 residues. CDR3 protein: CASTGETPTSYNEQFF. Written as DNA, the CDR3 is TGTGCCAGCACGGGGGAGACCCCTACCTCCTACAATGAGCAGTTCTTC.

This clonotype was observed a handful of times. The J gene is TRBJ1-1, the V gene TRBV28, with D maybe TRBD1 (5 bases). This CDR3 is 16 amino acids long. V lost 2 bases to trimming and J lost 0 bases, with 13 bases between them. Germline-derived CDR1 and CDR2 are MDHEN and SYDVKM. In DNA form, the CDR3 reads TGTGCCAGCAGTTTACGGGGCTACAGATTGAACACTGAAGCTTTCTTT. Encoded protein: CASSLRGYRLNTEAFF.